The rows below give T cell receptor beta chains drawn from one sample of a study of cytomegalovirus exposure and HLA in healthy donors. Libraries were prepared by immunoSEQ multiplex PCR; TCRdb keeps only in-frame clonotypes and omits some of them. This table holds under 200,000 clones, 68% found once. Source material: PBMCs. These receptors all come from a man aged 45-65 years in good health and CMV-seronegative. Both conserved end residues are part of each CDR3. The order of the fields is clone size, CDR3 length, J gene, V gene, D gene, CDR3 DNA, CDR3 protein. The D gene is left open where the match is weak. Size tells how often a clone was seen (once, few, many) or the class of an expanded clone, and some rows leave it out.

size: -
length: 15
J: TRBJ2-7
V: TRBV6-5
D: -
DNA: TGTGCCAGCACCCCCGGCGGGTCACCCTCCTACGAGCAGTACTTC
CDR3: CASTPGGSPSYEQYF

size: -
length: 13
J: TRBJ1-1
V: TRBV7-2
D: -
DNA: TGTGCCAGCAGCTTAGCGCGAGGGTCGAAAGCTTTCTTT
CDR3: CASSLARGSKAFF

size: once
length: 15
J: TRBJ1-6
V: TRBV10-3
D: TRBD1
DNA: TGTGCCATCAGTGCTCTGGACAGGGATAATTCACCCCTCCACTTT
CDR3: CAISALDRDNSPLHF

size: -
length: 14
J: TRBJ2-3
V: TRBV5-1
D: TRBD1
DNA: TGCGCCAGCAGCCGGACAGGGGGCACAGATACGCAGTATTTT
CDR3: CASSRTGGTDTQYF

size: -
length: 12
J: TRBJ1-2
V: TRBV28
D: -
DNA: TGTGCCAGCGTTAAGAGTCGAACTGGCTACACCTTC
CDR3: CASVKSRTGYTF

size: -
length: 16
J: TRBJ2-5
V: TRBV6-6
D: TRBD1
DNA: TGTGCCAGCAGTCCCCCCCTGACAGGGGGGGCAGAGACCCAGTACTTC
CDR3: CASSPPLTGGAETQYF

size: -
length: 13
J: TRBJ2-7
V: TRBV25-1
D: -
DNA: TGTGCCAGCCCCGAGGTGATAAATTACGAGCAGTACTTC
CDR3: CASPEVINYEQYF

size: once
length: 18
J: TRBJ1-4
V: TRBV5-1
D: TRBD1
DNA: TGCGCCAGCAGCCTTACCGGGACAGGGTTAATGAACAGTGAAAAACTGTTTTTT
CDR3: CASSLTGTGLMNSEKLFF

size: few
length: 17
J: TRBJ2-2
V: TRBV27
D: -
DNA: TGTGCCAGCAGTTTGGAGATTTACAGGGGAGGAACCGGGGAGCTGTTTTTT
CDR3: CASSLEIYRGGTGELFF

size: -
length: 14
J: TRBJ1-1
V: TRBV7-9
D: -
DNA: TGTGCCAGCAGCCCGGGAGAGGTAACGGCTGAAGCTTTCTTT
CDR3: CASSPGEVTAEAFF

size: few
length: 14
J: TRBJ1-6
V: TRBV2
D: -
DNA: TGTGCCAGCAAGAGAAACCCGGCGGATTCACCCCTCCACTTT
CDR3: CASKRNPADSPLHF

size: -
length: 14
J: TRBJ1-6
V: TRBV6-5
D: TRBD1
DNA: TGTGCCAGCAGGGCCCAGGGGGTCAACTCACCCCTCCACTTT
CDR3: CASRAQGVNSPLHF

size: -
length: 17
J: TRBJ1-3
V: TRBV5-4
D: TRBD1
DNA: TGTGCCAGCAGCTCGGACAGGGGGCGAAGCTCTGGAAACACCATATATTTT
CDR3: CASSSDRGRSSGNTIYF

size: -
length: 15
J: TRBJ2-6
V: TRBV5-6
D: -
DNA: TGTGCCAGCAGCTTTACAGGGTCTGGGGCCAACGTCCTGACTTTC
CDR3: CASSFTGSGANVLTF